This TCR beta chain was sequenced in a study of metastatic and nonmetastatic thyroid tumors. Study-wide context: Repertoire data that came from the blood and tumor or nodule tissue of malignant and benign thyroid patients were compared.

The authors' processing: A papillary thyroid cancer distant-metastasis classifier was built from CDR3 differences across clinicopathological groups. From the PCR reads, TCRdb re-called clones with MiXCR. The V and J calls follow TCRdb's processing rather than the paper's. This table has roughly 5,500 clones, about 39% appearing once. Turning to this clone: What it binds is not known.

Overall study findings and caveats: Benign nodules reportedly had significantly lower TCR beta diversity than malignant thyroid tumors in blood and tumor.

Each patient went into thyroid surgery without having received any treatment. This clonotype was sampled from a male donor with papillary thyroid cancer or a benign thyroid nodule (not recorded which). Some clones in this sample may be carry-over from other donors' samples. Sequencing was performed on tumor tissue.

DNA of the CDR3: TGCAGTGCTAGAGATCTCGGGACACAAAACACTGAAGCTTTCTTT. Translation gives CSARDLGTQNTEAFF. The chain has TRBV20-1 and TRBJ1-1, with D maybe TRBD1 (6 bases). Germline V lookup: CDR1 DFQATT, CDR2 SNEGSKA (reference sequence). Deletions cut 0 bases from V and 2 bases from J, with 13 bases between. The CDR3 has 15 residues.